This T cell receptor beta chain originates from a study of blood T cell repertoires in COVID-19. Study context: Acute and convalescent COVID-19 specimens originated in the United States, Italy and Spain. PBMCs, B-cell-depleted T cells, or T cells were the source of the cDNA or gDNA that made up the material.

How the authors handled the data: It was from reference gene primer amplification that nucleated cell counts were estimated. Assay: immunoSEQ multiplex PCR; the TCRdb copy retains only in-frame clones and omits some. D and trimming come from the DNA, and the V and J calls and clone size come from that table. The table has around 200,000 clones, roughly 89% seen once. The CDR3 is made up of 12 amino acids. V lost 1 base and J lost 7, with 7 bases in between. Germline CDR1 and CDR2: SNHLY and FYNNEI. Specimen: peripheral blood. The chain is built from TRBV2 and TRBJ1-2, with D maybe TRBD1 (5 bases). This TCR came from a woman younger than 35 who had recovered from COVID-19. CDR3 in amino acids: CASSEEGPGYTF. In DNA, the CDR3 is TGTGCCAGCAGTGAAGAGGGGCCTGGCTACACCTTC.